These T cell receptor beta chains were read from a single sample in a study of blood T cell repertoires in COVID-19. Clones were sequenced by immunoSEQ multiplex PCR, and TCRdb holds only the in-frame ones, with some missing. The sample carries roughly 240,000 clones, 86% recorded once. The specimen was peripheral blood. The receptor source for this set is a woman of 80 years or more with COVID-19, enrolled during active disease. The CDR3 runs from the conserved cysteine through the conserved F or W.

J | V | length | CDR3
TRBJ2-7 | TRBV5-1 | 14 | CASSGGQGADEQYF
TRBJ2-7 | TRBV6-5 | 14 | CASEGRDRGREQYF
TRBJ2-1 | TRBV2 | 15 | CASSENGLAVDEQFF
TRBJ1-5 | TRBV2 | 15 | CASSRNLDGDQPQHF
TRBJ1-6 | TRBV3-1/TRBV3-2 | 13 | CASSQDGDSPLHF
TRBJ1-1 | TRBV4-1 | 13 | CASSQGWETEAFF
TRBJ1-2 | TRBV6-5 | 14 | CASSFRTGETGYTF
TRBJ2-1 | TRBV4-2 | 17 | CASSPTTGGRTGSEQFF
TRBJ2-3 | TRBV28 | 10 | CATNRGQGYF
TRBJ2-2 | TRBV6-5 | 15 | CASSYSGQNTGELFF
TRBJ2-1 | TRBV3-1/TRBV3-2 | 16 | CASSLGLAGGAERQFF
TRBJ1-1 | TRBV5-1 | 18 | CASSLVQTGRNQNTEAFF
TRBJ1-4 | TRBV10-3 | 15 | CAISESTGFNEKLFF
TRBJ2-1 | TRBV5-4 | 13 | CASSLPQGNEQFF
TRBJ1-1 | TRBV3-1/TRBV3-2 | 13 | CASSQARNTEAFF
TRBJ1-1 | TRBV6-5 | 14 | CATKGVWTSTEAFF
TRBJ1-4 | TRBV5-1 | 16 | CASSFTPQGGGEKLFF